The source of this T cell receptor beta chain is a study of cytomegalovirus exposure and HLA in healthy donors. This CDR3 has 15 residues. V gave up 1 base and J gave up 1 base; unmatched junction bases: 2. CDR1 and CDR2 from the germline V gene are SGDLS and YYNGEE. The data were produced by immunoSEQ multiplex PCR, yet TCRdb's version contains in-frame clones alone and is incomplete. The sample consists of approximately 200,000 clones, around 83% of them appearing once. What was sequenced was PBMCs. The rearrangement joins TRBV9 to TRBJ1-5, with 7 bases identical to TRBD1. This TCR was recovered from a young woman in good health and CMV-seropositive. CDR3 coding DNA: TGTGCCAGCAGCGTAACAGGGGCCAGCAATCAGCCCCAGCATTTT. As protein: CASSVTGASNQPQHF.